What follows are 24 T cell receptor beta chains derived from one specimen sequenced in a study of shared clonotypes between healthy human individuals. Sequencing was performed with immunoSEQ multiplex PCR; in TCRdb, only in-frame clones are kept and a portion is missing. This table has fewer than 850,000 clones, 80% to 95% appearing once. The sequencing input was memory CD8+ T cells from PBMCs. Documented subset: CD45RO+ cells pooled with CCR7-negative TemRA cells. Receptors were obtained from a man in his late teens or twenties in good health. Some clones in this sample may be carry-over from other donors' samples.

This clone was seen only a few times. The chain employs TRBV7-9 and TRBJ2-2; 8 bases align to TRBD1. Losses at the gene ends were 5 bases for V and 5 bases for J; bases not matched to a gene: 4. The CDR3 is made up of 14 amino acids. Germline V gives CDR1 SEHNR, CDR2 FQNEAQ (reference sequence). The CDR3 spells CASSPGGQTGELFF. The CDR3 DNA is TGTGCCAGCAGCCCAGGGGGCCAGACCGGGGAGCTGTTTTTT.

The chain couples TRBV6-6 to TRBJ2-3; 8 nucleotides match TRBD2. The CDR3 sequence is 15 residues long. The V gene's germline CDR1 is MNHNY and CDR2 SVGAGI (reference sequence). Losses at the gene ends were 6 bases for V and 4 bases for J; bases not matched to a gene: 9. The CDR3 DNA reads TGTGCCAGCAGGAGATCTGGACTAGCTCCAGATACGCAGTATTTT. This codes for CASRRSGLAPDTQYF.

The V call is TRBV11-2, the J call TRBJ1-1, with D unclear. V was trimmed by 1 base and J by 1 base, leaving 7 bases between them. Germline V gene sequence: CDR1 SGHAT, CDR2 FQNNGV. The CDR3 loop spans 14 amino acids. The DNA of the CDR3 is TGTGCCAGCAGCTTAGCCCACGGGAACACTGAAGCTTTCTTT. Encoded protein: CASSLAHGNTEAFF.

This chain joins TRBV7-9 and TRBJ2-7; 12 bases align to TRBD1. The ends lost 4 bases at V and 6 bases at J; junction bases unmatched: 7. Germline-derived CDR1 and CDR2 are SEHNR and FQNEAQ (reference sequence). The CDR3 sequence is 15 residues long. The CDR3 spells CASSSEGDRGREQYF. The DNA of the CDR3 is TGTGCCAGCAGCTCTGAAGGGGACAGGGGGCGCGAGCAGTACTTC.

This clone was seen a single time. The rearrangement links TRBV6-4 to TRBJ1-1, with 8 bases aligning to TRBD1. The V and J ends lost 3 bases and 6 bases, in that order; junction bases with no gene match: 6. This CDR3 spans 14 amino acids. Germline assignment: CDR1 MRHNA and CDR2 SNTAGT. The CDR3 region has the DNA TGTGCCAGCAGTGAGGCAGGGGGCAGGTCTGAAGCTTTCTTT. It specifies CASSEAGGRSEAFF.

The chain is built from TRBV5-6 and TRBJ1-5, with 10 bases identical to TRBD1. Trimming took 4 bases from V and 0 from J; bases not matched to a gene: 10. The CDR3 has 18 amino acids. Germline V CDR1 and CDR2: SGHDT, YYEEEE. DNA for the CDR3: TGTGCCAGCAGCCCTGAACAAGGGGACAGGGGTAGCAATCAGCCCCAGCATTTT. This translates into CASSPEQGDRGSNQPQHF.

For this clone: A much larger clone sits a single nucleotide away, making a read error possible. The chain joins TRBV6-1 to TRBJ1-3; D unresolved. The CDR3 has 13 residues. V lost 4 bases and J 4 bases, leaving 8 bases between the germline ends. CDR1 and CDR2 (germline): MNHNS, SASEGT. As DNA, the CDR3 is TGTGCCAGCAGTGCCTTAGTGGGAAACACCATATATTTT. Translated: CASSALVGNTIYF.

The chain joins TRBV5-6 to TRBJ2-7; D is tentatively TRBD1 or TRBD2 (5 bases each). CDR1 is SGHDT and CDR2 is YYEEEE in the germline V gene. V was clipped by 3 bases and J by 5 bases, with 12 bases between them. This CDR3 comprises 13 residues. CDR3 residues: CASSWGMGDEQYF. For the CDR3, the DNA is TGTGCCAGCAGCTGGGGGATGGGGGACGAGCAGTACTTC.

A word on this clone: Other DNA sequences in the same sample also yield this CDR3. The gene calls are TRBV30 and TRBJ2-1, with unresolved D. CDR1 is GTSNPN, CDR2 SVGIG, per germline (reference sequence). The CDR3 covers 11 residues. Trimming took 0 bases from V and 10 from J, leaving 7 bases between them. The CDR3 DNA reads TGTGCCTGGAGTGTAGGGCTGGAGCAGTTCTTC. It codes for CAWSVGLEQFF.

A remark on this clone: Other DNA sequences from this sample encode an identical CDR3 as well. This chain links TRBV7-9 with TRBJ2-7; 8 bases map to TRBD2. V dropped 4 bases and J dropped 0; count of bases not matched to a gene: 2. The CDR3 is 14 residues long. Germline CDR1 is SEHNR and CDR2 is FQNEAQ (reference sequence). The CDR3 spells CASSSAGGSYEQYF. CDR3 nucleotides: TGTGCCAGCAGCTCGGCGGGAGGCTCCTACGAGCAGTACTTC.

The chain carries TRBV5-1 and TRBJ2-5; 8 positions match TRBD2. The end of the DNA is better explained by TRBJ2-7, so the J call may be wrong. The CDR3 has 16 amino acids. Germline lookup yields CDR1 SGHRS and CDR2 YFSETQ. CDR3 sequence reads: CASSLVAGGPPNEQYF. The CDR3 nucleotides are TGCGCCAGCAGCTTGGTGGCGGGAGGCCCTCCCAACGAGCAGTACTTC.

In nucleotides, the CDR3 is TGTGCCAGCAGCTCGAATGAAAAACTGTTTTTT. It codes for CASSSNEKLFF. The rearrangement uses TRBV27 and TRBJ1-4; D ambiguous. The V end lost 6 bases, the J end lost 5 bases, and 4 bases lay between the germline ends. CDR1 is MNHEY and CDR2 is SMNVEV in the germline V gene (reference sequence). The length of the CDR3 is 11 residues.

This rearrangement joins TRBV5-6 to TRBJ1-4; no clear D. V was pared by 0 bases and J by 3 bases, with 12 bases between. The CDR3 is 16 amino acids. Germline loops: CDR1 SGHDT, CDR2 YYEEEE. CDR3 bases: TGTGCCAGCAGCTTGGGGGGTGCCCGCGCTAATGAAAAACTGTTTTTT. It codes for CASSLGGARANEKLFF.

This sequence joins TRBV4-3 and TRBJ1-2; D is unresolved. CDR1 and CDR2 (germline): LGHNA, YSLEER. The CDR3 totals 16 residues. V dropped 4 bases and J dropped 1 base, with 16 bases sitting between them. CDR3 in amino acids: CASSPRQPPVNYGYTF. The DNA for the CDR3 is TGCGCCAGCAGCCCGCGGCAACCACCGGTTAACTATGGCTACACCTTC.

This chain joins TRBV21-1 and TRBJ1-2. TRBV21-1 is reported as a pseudogene. This CDR3 is 13 amino acids long. Here the CDR3 reads CASSKVCDYGYTF. DNA of the CDR3: TGTGCCAGCAGCAAAGTGTGCGACTATGGCTACACCTTC.

The chain employs TRBV10-3 and TRBJ2-1; 10 positions match TRBD1. J gave up 0 bases and V 3 bases, and 14 bases lay outside the gene matches. Germline V gene data show CDR1 as ENHRY and CDR2 as SYGVKD. This CDR3 has 20 amino acids. As DNA, the CDR3 is TGTGCCATCAGTGATTTTAGGACAGGGGGACGCATCAGCTCCTACAATGAGCAGTTCTTC. Translation: CAISDFRTGGRISSYNEQFF.

The V and J genes are TRBV21-1 and TRBJ1-3. TRBV21-1 is designated a pseudogene. The CDR3 is 14 amino acids. The CDR3 here is CASSWVKPGNTIYF. CDR3 in DNA: TGTGCCAGCAGCTGGGTCAAGCCGGGAAACACCATATATTTT.

This chain connects TRBV20-1 to TRBJ1-2; D ambiguous. Germline assignment: CDR1 DFQATT and CDR2 SNEGSKA (reference sequence). V was trimmed by 3 bases and J by 5 bases, leaving 7 bases between them. The CDR3 is made up of 11 amino acids. The CDR3 DNA is TGCAGTGCTAGGGAGTTTTATGGCTACACCTTC. Translation gives CSAREFYGYTF.

The gene calls are TRBV7-9 and TRBJ1-2; D gene ambiguous. The V end was cut by 10 bases, the J end by 5 bases, with 14 bases between. This CDR3 is 12 amino acids long. Germline values: CDR1 SEHNR, CDR2 FQNEAQ (reference sequence). The CDR3: CATESWGYGYTF. The CDR3 DNA follows: TGTGCCACGGAATCTTGGGGATATGGCTACACCTTC.

This clone occurred once. This chain connects TRBV9 to TRBJ2-1; tentative D call: TRBD2 (7 bases). Trimming stripped 3 bases from V and 10 bases from J, with 17 bases between. The CDR3 extends over 14 amino acids. The V gene's germline CDR1 is SGDLS and CDR2 YYNGEE. CDR3 DNA: TGTGCCAGCAGCGAGGGGGGGAAATGGCAGGAGCAGTTCTTC. Amino acid sequence: CASSEGGKWQEQFF.

The rearrangement uses TRBV19 and TRBJ1-1; possible D gene TRBD1, 5 bases. Germline values: CDR1 LNHDA, CDR2 SQIVND (reference sequence). Trimming took 3 bases from V and 0 from J, leaving 11 bases between them. This CDR3 spans 15 amino acids. DNA for the CDR3: TGTGCCAGTAGTATCTCAGGGCGTATGAACACTGAAGCTTTCTTT. Protein product: CASSISGRMNTEAFF.

The chain uses TRBV21-1 and TRBJ1-2; the D call of TRBD1 is as the table states it, not checked on the DNA. TRBV21-1 counts as a pseudogene. The CDR3 is 13 amino acids. For the CDR3, the DNA is TGTGCCAGCTTACAGAGAGCTAACTATGGCTACACCTTC. Its translation is CASLQRANYGYTF.

This chain connects TRBV7-9 to TRBJ1-3; D is uncertain. The CDR3 is 13 residues long. Germline CDR1 SEHNR, CDR2 FQNEAQ (reference sequence). Trimming cost V 5 bases and J 4 bases, with 9 bases left between them. CDR3 sequence reads: CASSPEGGNTIYF. The CDR3 DNA follows: TGTGCCAGCAGCCCCGAAGGGGGAAACACCATATATTTT.

This chain links TRBV19 with TRBJ1-2, with 7 positions matching TRBD1. The CDR3 covers 17 residues. Germline lookup yields CDR1 LNHDA and CDR2 SQIVND (reference sequence). The V gene end was trimmed by 0 bases and the J gene end by 2 bases; junction bases not matched to a gene: 9. CDR3 DNA: TGTGCCAGTAGTATAGATCTTTGGCAGGGGGTCAACTATGGCTACACCTTC. Translating gives CASSIDLWQGVNYGYTF.